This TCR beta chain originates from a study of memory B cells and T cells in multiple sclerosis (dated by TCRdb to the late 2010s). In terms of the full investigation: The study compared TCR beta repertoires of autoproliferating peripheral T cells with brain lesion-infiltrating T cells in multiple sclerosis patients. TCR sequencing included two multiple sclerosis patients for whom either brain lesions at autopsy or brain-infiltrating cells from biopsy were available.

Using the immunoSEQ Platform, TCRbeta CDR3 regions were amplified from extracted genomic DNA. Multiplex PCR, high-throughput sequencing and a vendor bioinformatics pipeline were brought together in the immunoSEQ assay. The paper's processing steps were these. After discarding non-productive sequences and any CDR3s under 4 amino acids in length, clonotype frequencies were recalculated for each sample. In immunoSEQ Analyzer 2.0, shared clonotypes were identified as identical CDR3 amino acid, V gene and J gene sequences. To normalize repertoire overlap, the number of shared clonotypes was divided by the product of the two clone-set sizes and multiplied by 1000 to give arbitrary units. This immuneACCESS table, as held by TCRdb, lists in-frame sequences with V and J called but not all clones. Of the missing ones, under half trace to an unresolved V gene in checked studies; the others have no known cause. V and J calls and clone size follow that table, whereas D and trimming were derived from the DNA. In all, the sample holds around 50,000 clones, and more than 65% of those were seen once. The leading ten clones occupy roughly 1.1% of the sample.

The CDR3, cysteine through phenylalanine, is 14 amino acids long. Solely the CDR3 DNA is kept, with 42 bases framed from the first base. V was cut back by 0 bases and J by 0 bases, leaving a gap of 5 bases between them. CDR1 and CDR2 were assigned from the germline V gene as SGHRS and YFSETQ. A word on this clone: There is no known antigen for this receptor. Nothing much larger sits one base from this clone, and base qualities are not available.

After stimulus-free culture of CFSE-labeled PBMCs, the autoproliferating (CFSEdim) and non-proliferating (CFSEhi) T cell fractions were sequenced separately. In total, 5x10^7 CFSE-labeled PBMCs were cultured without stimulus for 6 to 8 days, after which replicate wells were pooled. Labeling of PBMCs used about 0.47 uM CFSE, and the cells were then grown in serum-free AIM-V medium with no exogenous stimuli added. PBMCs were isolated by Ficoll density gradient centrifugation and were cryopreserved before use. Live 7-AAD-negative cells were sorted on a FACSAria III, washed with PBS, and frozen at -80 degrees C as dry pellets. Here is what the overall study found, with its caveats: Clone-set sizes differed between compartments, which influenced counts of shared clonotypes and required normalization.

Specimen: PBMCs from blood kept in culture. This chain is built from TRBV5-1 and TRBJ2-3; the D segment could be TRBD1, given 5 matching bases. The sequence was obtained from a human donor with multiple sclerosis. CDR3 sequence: CASSLGQSTDTQYF. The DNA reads TGCGCCAGCAGCTTGGGACAGAGCACAGATACGCAGTATTTT.